This passage covers 25 T cell receptor beta chains from one sample sequenced in a study of regulatory T cells in long-lasting Graves disease. Specified time point: newly diagnosed GD, antithyroid drugs for less than 3 months. After RNA was extracted from PBMCs, the TCR library was made from it. Investigators prepared the TCR beta libraries by applying iRepertoire HTBI primers and Arm-PCR of CDR3 regions. Via MiXCR, TCRdb re-called the multiplex PCR reads, giving one row per CDR3 protein. Altogether hundreds of thousands of distinct CDR3 sequences are present, 16% being singletons, with the ten largest covering around 12%. Separately, the same data were catalogued under a study of T cells in Graves' hyperthyroidism and ophthalmopathy.

Sequencing used peripheral blood mononuclear cells (PBMCs), obtained at new diagnosis, from a patient treated with antithyroid drugs. These receptors came from a man aged 18 to 35 with Graves disease.

At least ten counts were recorded for this clonotype. The chain is built from TRBV3-1 and TRBJ2-7, with 13 positions matching TRBD2. This CDR3 comprises 16 residues. Germline V gene data show CDR1 as LGHDT and CDR2 as YNNKEL (reference sequence). The junction had 4 bases not matched to a gene; V was cut back by 3 bases and J by 2 bases. The CDR3 spells CASSHRTSGSAYEQYF. The CDR3 coding sequence is TGTGCCAGCAGCCATAGGACTAGCGGGAGTGCCTACGAGCAGTACTTC.

This clonotype was found many times. The gene calls are TRBV28 and TRBJ2-3; weak D call: TRBD1 (7 bases). Trimming stripped 3 bases from V and 4 bases from J, with 17 bases between. Germline V CDR1 and CDR2: MDHEN, SYDVKM. The CDR3 contains 16 residues. CDR3 residues: CASSFAPGRGADTQYF. As DNA, the CDR3 is TGTGCCAGCAGTTTTGCCCCGGGCAGGGGGGCAGATACGCAGTATTTT. The full variable domain, rest sourced from reference TRBV28 and TRBJ2-3, is DVKVTQSSRYLVKRTGEKVFLECVQDMDHENMFWYRQDPGLGLRLIYFSYDVKMKEKGDIPEGYSVSREKKERFSLILESASTNQTSMYLCASSFAPGRGADTQYFGPGTRLTVL.

There are many counts of this clonotype. This chain uses TRBV11-1 with TRBJ2-1; D may be TRBD2 (6 bases). Germline V gene sequence: CDR1 SGHAT, CDR2 FQDESV (reference sequence). V was shortened by 1 base and J by 2 bases, with 6 bases between the two germline ends. CDR3 size: 14 residues. The chain's CDR3 is CASSLVAAYNEQFF. CDR3 bases: TGTGCCAGCAGCTTAGTAGCGGCCTACAATGAGCAGTTCTTC. Supplemented by reference TRBV11-1 and TRBJ2-1, the full variable domain reads EAEVAQSPRYKITEKSQAVAFWCDPISGHATLYWYRQILGQGPELLVQFQDESVVDDSQLPKDRFSAERLKGVDSTLKIQPAELGDSAMYLCASSLVAAYNEQFFGPGTRLTVL.

The chain has TRBV6-1 and TRBJ2-3; possibly TRBD1 for D (6 bases). Trimming took off 5 bases at V and 4 bases at J, with 16 bases between the two ends. The CDR3 totals 15 residues. Germline V CDR1 and CDR2: MNHNS, SASEGT. In nucleotides, the CDR3 is TGTGCCAGCAGTCTGGTCAGGGGTGTCGCAGATACGCAGTATTTT. It yields the protein CASSLVRGVADTQYF.

The V call is TRBV5-1, the J call TRBJ1-4; 8 bases line up with TRBD1. The CDR3 covers 14 residues. V shed 4 bases and J 4 bases; nucleotides not matched to a gene: 3. CDR1 is SGHRS, CDR2 YFSETQ, per germline. Here the CDR3 DNA reads TGCGCCAGCAGCGCGGGACAGGATAATGAAAAACTGTTTTTT. Amino acids: CASSAGQDNEKLFF.

The chain's CDR3 is CASSARQGRVEQFF. In DNA form, the CDR3 reads TGTGCCAGTAGTGCGCGACAGGGGAGGGTTGAGCAGTTCTTC. The V gene is TRBV19, the J gene TRBJ2-1, with D perhaps TRBD1 (8 bases). Trimming took 5 bases from V and 9 from J, leaving 17 bases between them. CDR1 and CDR2 from the germline V gene are LNHDA and SQIVND (reference sequence). CDR3 length: 14 residues.

This clonotype was detected only a few times. The chain combines TRBV18 with TRBJ1-5; unclear D gene. CDR1 KGHSH and CDR2 LQKENI come from the germline V gene. This CDR3 comprises 13 residues. Trimming left V 3 bases short and J 8 bases short, with 11 bases between. CDR3 DNA: TGTGCCAGCTCACCTTCGGGAAATAAGCCCCAGCATTTT. Its translation is CASSPSGNKPQHF. The variable domain in full, with the rest retrieved from reference TRBV18 and TRBJ1-5, is NAGVMQNPRHLVRRRGQEARLRCSPMKGHSHVYWYRQLPEEGLKFMVYLQKENIIDESGMPKERFSAEFPKEGPSILRIQQVVRGDSAAYFCASSPSGNKPQHFGDGTRLSIL.

This clonotype appeared many times. The V and J genes are TRBV20-1 and TRBJ2-7; either TRBD1 or TRBD2 may supply D (5 bases each). V lost 6 bases to trimming and J lost 5 bases, with 17 bases between them. Germline CDR1 and CDR2: DFQATT and SNEGSKA (reference sequence). This CDR3 has 13 amino acids. CDR3 sequence reads: CSAPGRAGHEQYF. The CDR3 DNA sequence: TGCAGTGCACCGGGGCGGGCGGGCCACGAGCAGTACTTC.

This clonotype was found many times. This rearrangement joins TRBV20-1 to TRBJ2-1, with D unclear. The germline V and J ends were trimmed by 6 bases and 8 bases, with 14 bases remaining between them. Germline V gene lookup returns CDR1 DFQATT and CDR2 SNEGSKA (reference sequence). This CDR3 has 12 residues. The CDR3 sequence is CSATSRVDEQFF. The DNA of the CDR3 is TGCAGTGCGACATCACGGGTGGATGAGCAGTTCTTC.

This clonotype has just a few counts. The chain is built from TRBV19 and TRBJ2-5; 7 bases align to TRBD1. The CDR3 runs 16 residues. Germline loops: CDR1 LNHDA, CDR2 SQIVND (reference sequence). V was pared by 4 bases and J by 4 bases, with 12 bases of the junction left unmatched. The CDR3 bases are TGTGCCAGTAGTACTTTCACGACAGGGACCGGAGAGACCCAGTACTTC. It codes for CASSTFTTGTGETQYF.

This clonotype came up a few times. The chain carries TRBV12-3 or TRBV12-4 and TRBJ2-7; TRBD1 aligns across 9 bases. CDR3 size: 14 residues. V shed 4 bases, J shed 6 bases, and the junction held 7 bases outside the gene matches. For the CDR3, the DNA is TGTGCCAGCAGTTGGAGACAGGGGGTTGGCGAGCAGTACTTC. Translated, it gives CASSWRQGVGEQYF.

This chain links TRBV5-1 with TRBJ1-5, with D hard to call. The length of the CDR3 is 16 residues. Germline CDR1 SGHRS, CDR2 YFSETQ. The germline V and J ends were trimmed by 0 bases and 0 bases, with 10 bases remaining between them. The CDR3 sequence: CASSLALRYSNQPQHF. The CDR3, as DNA: TGCGCCAGCAGCTTGGCCCTCAGGTATAGCAATCAGCCCCAGCATTTT.

This clonotype was counted between two and nine times. The V call is TRBV7-3, the J call TRBJ2-2; 11 bases agree with TRBD2. The CDR3 contains 19 residues. V lost 2 bases and J lost 3; bases outside the gene matches: 11. The germline V gene has CDR1 SGHTA and CDR2 FQGTGA. As DNA, the CDR3 is TGTGCCAGCAGCTTATCGGGCCCACTAGCGGGAGTTGACACCGGGGAGCTGTTTTTT. Translation: CASSLSGPLAGVDTGELFF.

This clonotype has a count of ten or more. V and J are TRBV12-3 or TRBV12-4 and TRBJ2-1; D ambiguous. The ends were cut back, 5 bases at V and 9 bases at J, with 20 bases in the middle. The length of the CDR3 is 15 residues. The CDR3 region has the DNA TGTGCCAGCAGTCGAGGTGGCGGCACTTTGGGTGAGCAGTTCTTC. Its protein is CASSRGGGTLGEQFF.

This chain links TRBV30 with TRBJ1-6; no clear D. The germline V gene encodes CDR1 GTSNPN and CDR2 SVGIG (reference sequence). Trimming left V 8 bases short and J 5 bases short, with 10 bases between. There are 12 residues in the CDR3. CDR3 coding DNA: TGTGCCGGGGAGCGGGATAATTCACCCCTCCACTTT. Its protein product is CAGERDNSPLHF.

The J gene is TRBJ1-5, the V gene TRBV19; 7 bases agree with TRBD1. Germline loops: CDR1 LNHDA, CDR2 SQIVND (reference sequence). Trimming cost V 8 bases and J 0 bases; bases outside gene matches: 16. This CDR3 has 18 residues. CDR3 DNA sequence: TGTGCCAGTGAGGAAAGGCCACAGGGGCCGTATAGCAATCAGCCCCAGCATTTT. Its protein product is CASEERPQGPYSNQPQHF.

This chain joins TRBV29-1 and TRBJ2-1, with TRBD2 as a possible D gene (5 bases). Trimming took 1 base from V and 15 from J, leaving 16 bases between them. CDR1 and CDR2 (germline): SQVTM, ANQGSEA. The CDR3 has 12 amino acids. For the CDR3, the DNA is TGCAGCGTTGAAGGCCTTCGAGTGGGAGCGTTCTTC. It is translated as CSVEGLRVGAFF.

To note about this clonotype: This may be a read error, as it is one base from a much larger clone. The chain links TRBV28 to TRBJ1-2; D perhaps matches TRBD1 (6 bases). This CDR3 has 14 residues. Germline V lookup: CDR1 MDHEN, CDR2 SYDVKM. V was shortened by 2 bases and J by 7 bases, with 14 bases between the two germline ends. Here the CDR3 reads CASSLMGRGGGYTF. The CDR3, as DNA: TGTGCCAGCAGTTTAATGGGCAGGGGTGGTGGCTACACCTTC.

This clonotype was seen many times. This chain connects TRBV18 to TRBJ2-5, with 7 bases matching TRBD2. Germline loops: CDR1 KGHSH, CDR2 LQKENI. Losses at the gene ends were 2 bases for V and 5 bases for J; bases not matched to a gene: 5. The CDR3 covers 14 residues. DNA of the CDR3: TGTGCCAGCTCACCAGGACTAGTCCTTGAGACCCAGTACTTC. Translated, it gives CASSPGLVLETQYF.

The sample holds many counts of this clonotype. The V and J genes are TRBV20-1 and TRBJ2-7; D call uncertain. Between the trimmed V and J ends, which lost 3 bases and 2 bases, there was a span of 8 bases. Germline V lookup: CDR1 DFQATT, CDR2 SNEGSKA (reference sequence). The CDR3 runs to 12 residues. CDR3 nucleotide sequence: TGCAGTGCTAGGCAGTCCCCCTACGAGCAGTACTTC. This codes for CSARQSPYEQYF.

A few counts support this clonotype. The CDR3 nucleotides read TGCAGTGTTAGGGGAAATAGCAATCAGCCCCAGCATTTT. Residues: CSVRGNSNQPQHF. This sequence joins TRBV20-1 and TRBJ1-5, with TRBD1 as a possible D gene (5 bases). V lost 7 bases, J lost 0 bases, and 10 bases lay in between. The germline gives CDR1 DFQATT, CDR2 SNEGSKA (reference sequence). The CDR3 loop spans 13 amino acids.

The chain carries TRBV20-1 and TRBJ2-7, with 7 nucleotides matching TRBD2. The CDR3 covers 11 residues. Looked up from germline, CDR1 is DFQATT and CDR2 is SNEGSKA (reference sequence). V lost 5 bases to trimming and J lost 6 bases; unmatched junction nucleotides: 4. CDR3 sequence: CSAAGETEQYF. The CDR3 DNA sequence: TGCAGTGCTGCGGGGGAAACCGAGCAGTACTTC.

In this sample, this clonotype turned up many times. The chain joins TRBV28 to TRBJ2-7; TRBD2 matches at 9 bases. The germline gives CDR1 MDHEN, CDR2 SYDVKM. This CDR3 comprises 16 residues. V lost 3 bases, J lost 3 bases, and 9 bases stayed unmatched. CDR3 residues: CASSLGREGGFYEQYF. CDR3 DNA: TGTGCCAGCAGTTTGGGGCGGGAGGGGGGTTTCTACGAGCAGTACTTC.

This clonotype has more than one count but fewer than ten. The chain links TRBV15 to TRBJ1-1; 8 bases align to TRBD1. CDR1 and CDR2 from the germline V gene are LNHNV and YYDKDF (reference sequence). The trim removed 6 bases at V and 6 bases at J, leaving 3 bases unmatched. There are 12 residues in the CDR3. CDR3 residues: CATSPQGAEAFF. The CDR3 DNA reads as TGTGCCACCAGTCCACAGGGGGCTGAAGCTTTCTTT.

This sequence joins TRBV19 and TRBJ2-7, with TRBD2 matching over 13 bases. The CDR3 length is 15 residues. Germline V gene sequence: CDR1 LNHDA, CDR2 SQIVND (reference sequence). V dropped 5 bases and J dropped 2; count of bases not matched to a gene: 3. The DNA of the CDR3 is TGTGCCAGTAGTCCGGGACTAGCGGGACCCTACGAGCAGTACTTC. Translated: CASSPGLAGPYEQYF.